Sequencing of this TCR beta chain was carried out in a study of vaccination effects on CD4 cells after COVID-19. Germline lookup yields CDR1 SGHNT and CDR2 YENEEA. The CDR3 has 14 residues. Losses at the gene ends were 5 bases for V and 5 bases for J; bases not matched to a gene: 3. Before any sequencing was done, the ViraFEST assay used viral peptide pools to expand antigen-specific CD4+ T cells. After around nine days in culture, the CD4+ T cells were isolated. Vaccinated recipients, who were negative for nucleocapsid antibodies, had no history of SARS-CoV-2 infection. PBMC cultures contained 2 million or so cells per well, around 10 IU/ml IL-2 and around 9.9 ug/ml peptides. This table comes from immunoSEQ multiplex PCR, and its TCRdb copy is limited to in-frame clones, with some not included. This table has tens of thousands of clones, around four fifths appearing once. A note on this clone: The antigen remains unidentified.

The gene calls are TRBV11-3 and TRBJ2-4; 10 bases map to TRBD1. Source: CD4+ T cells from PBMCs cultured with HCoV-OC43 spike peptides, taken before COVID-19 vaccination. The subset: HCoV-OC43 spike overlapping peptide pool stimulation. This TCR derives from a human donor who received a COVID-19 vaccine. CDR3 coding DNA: TGTGCCAGCAGCCCCGGGACAGGGGAAAACATTCAGTACTTC. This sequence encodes CASSPGTGENIQYF.